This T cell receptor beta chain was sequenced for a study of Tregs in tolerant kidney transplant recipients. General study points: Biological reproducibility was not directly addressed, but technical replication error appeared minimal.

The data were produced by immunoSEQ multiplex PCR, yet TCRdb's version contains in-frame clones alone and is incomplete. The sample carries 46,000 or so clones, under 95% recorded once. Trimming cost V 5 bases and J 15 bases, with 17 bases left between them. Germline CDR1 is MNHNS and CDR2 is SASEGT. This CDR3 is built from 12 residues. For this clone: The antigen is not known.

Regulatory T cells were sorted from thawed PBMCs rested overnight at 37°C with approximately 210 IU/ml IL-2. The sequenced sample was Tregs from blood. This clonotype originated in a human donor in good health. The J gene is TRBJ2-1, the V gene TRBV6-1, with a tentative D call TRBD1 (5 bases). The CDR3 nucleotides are TGTGCCAGCAGTAGGGCAGGGCGATGGGTGTTCTTC. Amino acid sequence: CASSRAGRWVFF.